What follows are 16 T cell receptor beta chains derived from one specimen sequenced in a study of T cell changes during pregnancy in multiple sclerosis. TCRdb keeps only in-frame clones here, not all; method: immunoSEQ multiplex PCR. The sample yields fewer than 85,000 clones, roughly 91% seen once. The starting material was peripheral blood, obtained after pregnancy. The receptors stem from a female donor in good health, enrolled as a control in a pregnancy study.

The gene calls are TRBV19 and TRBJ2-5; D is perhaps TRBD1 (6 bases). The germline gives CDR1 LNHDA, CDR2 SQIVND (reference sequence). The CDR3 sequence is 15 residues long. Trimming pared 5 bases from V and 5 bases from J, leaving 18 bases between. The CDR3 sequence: CASSGAAETGETQYF. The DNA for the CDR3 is TGTGCCAGTAGTGGTGCGGCGGAAACAGGGGAGACCCAGTACTTC.

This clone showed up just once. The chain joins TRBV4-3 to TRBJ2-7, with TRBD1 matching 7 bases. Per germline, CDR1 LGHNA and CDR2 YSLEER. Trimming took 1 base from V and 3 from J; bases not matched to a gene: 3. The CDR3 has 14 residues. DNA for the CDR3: TGCGCCAGCAGCCAAGCGACAGGGTACTACGAGCAGTACTTC. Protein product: CASSQATGYYEQYF.

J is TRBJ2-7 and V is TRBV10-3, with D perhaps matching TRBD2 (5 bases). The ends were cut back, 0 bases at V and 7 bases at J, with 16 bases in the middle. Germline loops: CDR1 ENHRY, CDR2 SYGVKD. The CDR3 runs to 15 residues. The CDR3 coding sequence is TGTGCCATCAGTGAGTCTCGGGGAGAGATTGGGGAGCAGTACTTC. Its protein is CAISESRGEIGEQYF.

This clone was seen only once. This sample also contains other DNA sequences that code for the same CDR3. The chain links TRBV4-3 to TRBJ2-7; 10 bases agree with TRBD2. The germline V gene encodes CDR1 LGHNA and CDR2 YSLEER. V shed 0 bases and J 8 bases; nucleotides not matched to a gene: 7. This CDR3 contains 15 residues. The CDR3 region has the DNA TGCGCCAGCAGCCAAGATCCTAGCGGGGGTGGGCAGCAGTACTTC. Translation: CASSQDPSGGGQQYF.

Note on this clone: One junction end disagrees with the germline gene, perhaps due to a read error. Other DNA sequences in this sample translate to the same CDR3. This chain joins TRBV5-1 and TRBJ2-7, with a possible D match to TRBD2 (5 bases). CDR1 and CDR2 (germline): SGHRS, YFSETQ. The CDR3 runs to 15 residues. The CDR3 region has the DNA TGCGCCAGCAGCTTGGGACCGGGGAGCTCCTACGAGCAGTACTTT. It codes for CASSLGPGSSYEQYF.

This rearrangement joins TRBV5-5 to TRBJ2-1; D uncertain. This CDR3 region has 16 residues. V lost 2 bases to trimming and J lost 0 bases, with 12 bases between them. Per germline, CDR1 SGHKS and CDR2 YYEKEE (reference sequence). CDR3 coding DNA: TGTGCCAGCAGCTTCGTCGAGATATTCTCCTACAATGAGCAGTTCTTC. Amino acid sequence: CASSFVEIFSYNEQFF.

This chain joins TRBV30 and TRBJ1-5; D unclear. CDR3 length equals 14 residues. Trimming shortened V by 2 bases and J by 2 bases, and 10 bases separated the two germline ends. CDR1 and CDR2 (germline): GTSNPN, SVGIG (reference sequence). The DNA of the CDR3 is TGTGCCTGGAGTCTACTGAGGGGCAATCAGCCCCAGCATTTT. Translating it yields CAWSLLRGNQPQHF.

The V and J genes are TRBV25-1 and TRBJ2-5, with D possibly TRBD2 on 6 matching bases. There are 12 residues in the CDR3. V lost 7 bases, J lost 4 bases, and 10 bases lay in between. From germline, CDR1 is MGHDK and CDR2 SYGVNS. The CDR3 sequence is CASTLAGETQYF. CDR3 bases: TGTGCCAGCACACTAGCAGGAGAGACCCAGTACTTC.

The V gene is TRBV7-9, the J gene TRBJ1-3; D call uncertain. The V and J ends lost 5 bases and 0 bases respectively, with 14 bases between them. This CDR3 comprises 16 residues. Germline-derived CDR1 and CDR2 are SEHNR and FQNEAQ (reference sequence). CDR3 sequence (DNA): TGTGCCAGCAGCCCCACGTACTTGCACTCTGGAAACACCATATATTTT. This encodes CASSPTYLHSGNTIYF.

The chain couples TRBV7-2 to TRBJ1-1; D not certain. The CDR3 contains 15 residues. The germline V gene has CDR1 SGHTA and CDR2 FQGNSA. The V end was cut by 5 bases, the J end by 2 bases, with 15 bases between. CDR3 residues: CASSPPTDVNTEAFF. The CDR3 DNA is TGTGCCAGCAGCCCCCCCACAGACGTCAACACTGAAGCTTTCTTT.

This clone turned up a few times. CDR3 amino acids: CASSSRQGQTGELFF. The CDR3 coding sequence is TGTGCCAGCTCATCCCGACAGGGCCAGACCGGGGAGCTGTTTTTT. The V gene is TRBV18, the J gene TRBJ2-2, with 7 bases matching TRBD1. Germline V gene data show CDR1 as KGHSH and CDR2 as LQKENI. The V and J ends lost 5 bases and 5 bases, in that order; junction bases with no gene match: 8. The CDR3 covers 15 residues.

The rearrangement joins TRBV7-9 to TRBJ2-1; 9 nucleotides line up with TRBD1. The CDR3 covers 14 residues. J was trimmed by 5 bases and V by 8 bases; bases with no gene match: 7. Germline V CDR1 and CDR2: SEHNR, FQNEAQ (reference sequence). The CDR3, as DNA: TGTGCCAGCCAGGGACAGGGATTTAACAATGAGCAGTTCTTC. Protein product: CASQGQGFNNEQFF.

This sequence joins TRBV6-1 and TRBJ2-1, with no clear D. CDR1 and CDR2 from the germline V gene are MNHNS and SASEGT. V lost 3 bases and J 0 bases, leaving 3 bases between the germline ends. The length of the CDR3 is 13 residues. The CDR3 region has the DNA TGTGCCAGCAGTGACAGCTCCTACAATGAGCAGTTCTTC. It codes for CASSDSSYNEQFF.

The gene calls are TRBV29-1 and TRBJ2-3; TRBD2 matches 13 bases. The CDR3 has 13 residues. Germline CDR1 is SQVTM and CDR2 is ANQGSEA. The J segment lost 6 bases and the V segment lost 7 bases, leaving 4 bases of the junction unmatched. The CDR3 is CSGWTSGSDTQYF. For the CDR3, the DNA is TGCAGCGGATGGACTAGCGGGAGTGATACGCAGTATTTT.

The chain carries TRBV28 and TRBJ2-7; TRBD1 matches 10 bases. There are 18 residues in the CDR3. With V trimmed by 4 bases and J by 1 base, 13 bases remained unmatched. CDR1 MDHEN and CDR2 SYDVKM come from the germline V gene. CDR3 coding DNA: TGTGCCAGCAGTTCGGGGACAGGGGAAGTCCGGACTTCCTACGAGCAGTACTTC. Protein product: CASSSGTGEVRTSYEQYF. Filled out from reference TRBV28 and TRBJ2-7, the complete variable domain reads DVKVTQSSRYLVKRTGEKVFLECVQDMDHENMFWYRQDPGLGLRLIYFSYDVKMKEKGDIPEGYSVSREKKERFSLILESASTNQTSMYLCASSSGTGEVRTSYEQYFGPGTRLTVT.

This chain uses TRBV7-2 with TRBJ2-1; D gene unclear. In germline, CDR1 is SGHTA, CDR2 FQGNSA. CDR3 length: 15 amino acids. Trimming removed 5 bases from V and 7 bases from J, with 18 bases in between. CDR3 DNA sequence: TGTGCCAGCAGCCCCCATAGCCCCGGGTGGAATGAGCAGTTCTTC. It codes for CASSPHSPGWNEQFF.